What follows are 21 T cell receptor beta chains derived from one specimen sequenced in a study of blood T cell repertoires in COVID-19. This table comes from immunoSEQ multiplex PCR, and its TCRdb copy is limited to in-frame clones, with some not included. The table lists 68,000 or so clones, roughly 85% of them singletons. Sequenced: peripheral blood. The receptors here all came from a young man with acute or convalescent COVID-19.

The chain is built from TRBV5-1 and TRBJ1-5, with D perhaps TRBD1 (6 bases). V lost 4 bases and J lost 4, with 21 bases in between. Germline V lookup: CDR1 SGHRS, CDR2 YFSETQ. The CDR3 has 17 residues. The CDR3 region is CASSPDSNPTGNQPQHF. The CDR3 DNA reads as TGCGCCAGCAGCCCGGACAGCAACCCAACTGGGAATCAGCCCCAGCATTTT. The complete variable domain, with remaining parts taken from reference TRBV5-1 and TRBJ1-5, reads KAGVTQTPRYLIKTRGQQVTLSCSPISGHRSVSWYQQTPGQGLQFLFEYFSETQRNKGNFPGRFSGRQFSNSRSEMNVSTLELGDSALYLCASSPDSNPTGNQPQHFGDGTRLSIL.

V usage is TRBV5-1 and J usage is TRBJ2-7; perhaps TRBD1 as D (6 bases). V was pared by 5 bases and J by 1 base, with 7 bases between. The germline CDR1 and CDR2 sequences are SGHRS and YFSETQ. CDR3 length equals 12 residues. The CDR3 DNA follows: TGCGCCAGCAGAGGACAGTCCTACGAGCAGTACTTC. Translated, it gives CASRGQSYEQYF.

This chain links TRBV10-3 with TRBJ2-3, with D possibly TRBD1 on 5 matching bases. Trimming took 2 bases from V and 6 from J, leaving 6 bases between them. Germline V gene sequence: CDR1 ENHRY, CDR2 SYGVKD. The CDR3 sequence is 12 residues long. This CDR3 is CAISEGADTQYF. The CDR3 DNA is TGTGCCATCAGTGAGGGGGCGGATACGCAGTATTTT.

This clone turned up a few times. The chain is built from TRBV15 and TRBJ1-1; D is unclear. V lost 5 bases, J lost 0 bases, and 10 bases lay in between. Germline V gene lookup returns CDR1 LNHNV and CDR2 YYDKDF (reference sequence). The CDR3 has 14 amino acids. The CDR3 region is CATSEVGMNTEAFF. In DNA, the CDR3 is TGTGCCACCAGCGAGGTCGGGATGAACACTGAAGCTTTCTTT.

The chain is built from TRBV4-3 and TRBJ2-7, with a possible D match to TRBD2 (6 bases). The CDR3 sequence is 17 residues long. V was pared by 0 bases and J by 3 bases, with 18 bases between. Germline-derived CDR1 and CDR2 are LGHNA and YSLEER. The CDR3 region has the DNA TGCGCCAGCAGCCAAGAATTGGCCCCGGGACTCTTCTACGAGCAGTACTTC. Encoded protein: CASSQELAPGLFYEQYF.

The genes are TRBV2 and TRBJ1-2; D may be TRBD1 (6 bases). The CDR3 runs to 15 residues. V lost 6 bases to trimming and J lost 2 bases, with 16 bases between them. From germline, CDR1 is SNHLY and CDR2 FYNNEI. The CDR3 spells CASRGGTLNNYGYTF. The DNA of the CDR3 is TGTGCCAGCAGGGGAGGGACACTCAACAACTATGGCTACACCTTC.

The V and J genes are TRBV5-4 and TRBJ2-7; 9 positions agree with TRBD2. Germline lookup yields CDR1 SGHNT and CDR2 YYREEE (reference sequence). Trimming cost V 3 bases and J 5 bases; bases outside gene matches: 6. CDR3 size: 14 residues. The CDR3 DNA follows: TGTGCCAGCAGCTCGTCCGGGACTAGCAACGAGCAGTACTTC. It specifies CASSSSGTSNEQYF. Drawing the rest from reference TRBV5-4 and TRBJ2-7, the complete variable domain is ETGVTQSPTHLIKTRGQQVTLRCSSQSGHNTVSWYQQALGQGPQFIFQYYREEENGRGNFPPRFSGLQFPNYSSELNVNALELDDSALYLCASSSSGTSNEQYFGPGTRLTVT.

The chain carries TRBV7-3 and TRBJ2-3; 9 bases fit TRBD1. After removal of 3 bases from V and 6 bases from J, the junction contained 7 bases not matched to a gene. The V gene's germline CDR1 is SGHTA and CDR2 FQGTGA. CDR3 length equals 15 residues. Here the CDR3 DNA reads TGTGCCAGCAGCTTCACAGGGGGCGTGCGGGATACGCAGTATTTT. Translation: CASSFTGGVRDTQYF.

This clone was recorded only once. The gene calls are TRBV4-2 and TRBJ2-7; 9 positions agree with TRBD2. The germline CDR1 and CDR2 sequences are LGHNA and YNFKEQ. This CDR3 is 17 amino acids long. Trimming removed 1 base from V and 4 bases from J; junction bases left unmatched: 11. CDR3 amino acids: CASSQVSAGSGSYEQYF. The CDR3 nucleotides read TGTGCCAGCAGCCAAGTTTCGGCGGGTAGCGGGAGTTACGAGCAGTACTTC.

This sequence joins TRBV9 and TRBJ2-2; the match to TRBD2 covers 14 bases. Unmatched junction bases numbered 4, after V lost 1 base and J lost 5 bases. CDR1 is SGDLS and CDR2 is YYNGEE in the germline V gene. CDR3 length: 17 amino acids. Here the CDR3 reads CASSVSWTSGRTGELFF. The CDR3 DNA is TGTGCCAGCAGCGTAAGTTGGACTAGCGGGAGGACCGGGGAGCTGTTTTTT.

The rearrangement joins TRBV12-3 or TRBV12-4 to TRBJ2-1, with D hard to call. With 6 bases removed from V and 7 bases from J, the gap between germline ends came to 10 bases. The CDR3 covers 12 residues. The CDR3 here is CASSPTANEQFF. The CDR3 DNA is TGTGCCAGCAGCCCGACTGCGAATGAGCAGTTCTTC.

The chain is built from TRBV9 and TRBJ2-5; 8 bases line up with TRBD2. The germline gives CDR1 SGDLS, CDR2 YYNGEE. The CDR3 totals 13 residues. J gave up 4 bases and V 1 base, and 0 bases lay outside the gene matches. CDR3 residues: CASSVSGRETQYF. The CDR3 nucleotides read TGTGCCAGCAGCGTAAGCGGGAGAGAGACCCAGTACTTC.

The J gene is TRBJ1-5, the V gene TRBV30, with D uncertain. This CDR3 is 16 amino acids long. The V gene's germline CDR1 is GTSNPN and CDR2 SVGIG (reference sequence). V lost 3 bases, J lost 0 bases, and 15 bases lay in between. The DNA for the CDR3 is TGTGCCTGGAGGGAGAGCCAGTCCCTTAGCAATCAGCCCCAGCATTTT. Protein: CAWRESQSLSNQPQHF.

The chain uses TRBV5-4 and TRBJ1-4; 9 bases map to TRBD1. The J segment lost 8 bases and the V segment lost 2 bases, leaving 4 bases of the junction unmatched. The CDR3 is 14 amino acids. The V gene's germline CDR1 is SGHNT and CDR2 YYREEE (reference sequence). The CDR3 coding sequence is TGTGCCAGCAGCTTAGGGACAGGGACCGAAAAACTGTTTTTT. It encodes CASSLGTGTEKLFF.

The V gene is TRBV10-1, the J gene TRBJ2-2; 8 bases fit TRBD1. Germline loops: CDR1 WNHNN, CDR2 SYGVQD (reference sequence). CDR3 length: 18 amino acids. V lost 1 base, J lost 5 bases, and 12 bases stayed unmatched. CDR3 in amino acids: CASSEFRTGKVDTGELFF. The CDR3 nucleotides read TGCGCCAGCAGTGAGTTTCGGACAGGGAAGGTGGATACCGGGGAGCTGTTTTTT.

The chain recombines TRBV10-2 with TRBJ2-2; tentative D call: TRBD1 (5 bases). The CDR3 covers 13 residues. V lost 9 bases, J lost 0 bases, and 8 bases lay in between. The V gene's germline CDR1 is WSHSY and CDR2 SAAADI. The CDR3 DNA reads as TGCGCCAGAAAACAGGCGAACACCGGGGAGCTGTTTTTT. Residues: CARKQANTGELFF.

As to this clone: The sample holds other DNA sequences that translate to the same CDR3. The V gene is TRBV9, the J gene TRBJ2-1; 7 nucleotides agree with TRBD2. The germline V gene encodes CDR1 SGDLS and CDR2 YYNGEE. The trim removed 0 bases at V and 4 bases at J, leaving 4 bases unmatched. CDR3 size: 15 residues. The CDR3 here is CASSVGGGGYNEQFF. For the CDR3, the DNA is TGTGCCAGCAGCGTAGGTGGCGGGGGTTACAATGAGCAGTTCTTC.

The chain has TRBV30 and TRBJ2-5, with TRBD2 as a possible D gene (5 bases). CDR1 is GTSNPN, CDR2 SVGIG, per germline (reference sequence). The CDR3 length is 15 residues. With 3 bases removed from V and 4 bases from J, the gap between germline ends came to 18 bases. CDR3: CAWSLPSAGGETQYF. DNA for the CDR3: TGTGCCTGGAGCCTCCCTTCTGCGGGTGGAGAGACCCAGTACTTC.

This chain uses TRBV5-6 with TRBJ2-5; possible D gene TRBD2, 5 bases. Germline lookup yields CDR1 SGHDT and CDR2 YYEEEE. This CDR3 spans 16 amino acids. With 5 bases removed from V and 0 bases from J, the gap between germline ends came to 17 bases. This CDR3 reads CASSFVGLPYQETQYF. CDR3 coding DNA: TGTGCCAGCAGTTTCGTAGGACTCCCGTACCAAGAGACCCAGTACTTC.

CDR3 DNA sequence: TGTGCCAGCAGCACCTCTCGACTAGCGGGGGGCGAGCAGTACTTC. Translating it yields CASSTSRLAGGEQYF. The chain carries TRBV3-1 (or the pseudogene TRBV3-2) and TRBJ2-7; the match to TRBD2 covers 13 bases. The J segment lost 6 bases and the V segment lost 5 bases, leaving 7 bases of the junction unmatched. The germline V gene has CDR1 LGHDT and CDR2 YNNKEL (reference sequence). This CDR3 region has 15 residues.

The chain joins TRBV24-1 to TRBJ2-1; 8 nucleotides line up with TRBD1. The CDR3 loop spans 15 amino acids. The J segment lost 5 bases and the V segment lost 5 bases, leaving 7 bases of the junction unmatched. CDR1 is KGHDR and CDR2 is SFDVKD in the germline V gene. CDR3 amino acids: CATSGAGTGHNEQFF. CDR3 nucleotide sequence: TGTGCCACCAGTGGCGCCGGGACAGGCCACAATGAGCAGTTCTTC.